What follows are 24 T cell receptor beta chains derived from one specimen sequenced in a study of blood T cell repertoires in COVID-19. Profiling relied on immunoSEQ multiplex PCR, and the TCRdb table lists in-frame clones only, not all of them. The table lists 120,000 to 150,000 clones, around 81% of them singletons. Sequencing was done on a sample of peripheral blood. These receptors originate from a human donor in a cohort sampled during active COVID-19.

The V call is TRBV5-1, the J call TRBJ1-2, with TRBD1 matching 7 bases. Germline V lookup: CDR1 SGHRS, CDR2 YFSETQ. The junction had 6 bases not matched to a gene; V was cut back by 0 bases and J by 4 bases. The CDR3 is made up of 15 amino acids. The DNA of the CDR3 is TGCGCCAGCAGCTTGGGGGGGACAGCCCTCTATGGCTACACCTTC. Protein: CASSLGGTALYGYTF.

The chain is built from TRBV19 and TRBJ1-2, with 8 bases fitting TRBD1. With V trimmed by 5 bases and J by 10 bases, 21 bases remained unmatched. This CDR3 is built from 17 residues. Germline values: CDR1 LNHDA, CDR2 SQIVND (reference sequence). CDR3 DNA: TGTGCCAGTAGTTCTATAGACGGACAGGGAGAGCGGAATGCCTACACCTTC. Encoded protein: CASSSIDGQGERNAYTF.

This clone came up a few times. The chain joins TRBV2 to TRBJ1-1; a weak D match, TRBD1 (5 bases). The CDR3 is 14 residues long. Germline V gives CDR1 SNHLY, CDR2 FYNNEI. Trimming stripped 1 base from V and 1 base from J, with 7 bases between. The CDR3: CASSEGQGNTEAFF. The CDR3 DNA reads TGTGCCAGCAGTGAAGGGCAGGGGAACACTGAAGCTTTCTTT.

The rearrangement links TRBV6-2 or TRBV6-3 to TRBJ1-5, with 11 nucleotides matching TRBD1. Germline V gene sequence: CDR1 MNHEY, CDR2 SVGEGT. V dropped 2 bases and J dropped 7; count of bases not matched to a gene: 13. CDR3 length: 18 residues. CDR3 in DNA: TGTGCCAGCAGTTACACGTCTGGGACAGGGGGGATTTTGCAGCCCCAGCATTTT. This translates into CASSYTSGTGGILQPQHF.

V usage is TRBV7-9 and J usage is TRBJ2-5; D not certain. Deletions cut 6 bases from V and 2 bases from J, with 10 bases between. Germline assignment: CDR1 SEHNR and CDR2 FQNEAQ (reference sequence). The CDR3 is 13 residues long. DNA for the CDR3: TGTGCCAGCAGTCTGCGGCAGCAAGAGACCCAGTACTTC. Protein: CASSLRQQETQYF.

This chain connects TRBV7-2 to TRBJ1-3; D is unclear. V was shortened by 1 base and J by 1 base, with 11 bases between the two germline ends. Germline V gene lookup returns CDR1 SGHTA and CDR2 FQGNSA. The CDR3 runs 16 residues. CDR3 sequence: CASSLVFTISGNTIYF. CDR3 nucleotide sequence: TGTGCCAGCAGCTTAGTTTTCACAATATCTGGAAACACCATATATTTT.

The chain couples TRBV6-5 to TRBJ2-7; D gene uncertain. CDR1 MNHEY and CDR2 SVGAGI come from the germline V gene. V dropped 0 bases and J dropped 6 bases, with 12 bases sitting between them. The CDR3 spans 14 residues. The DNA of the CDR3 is TGTGCCAGCAGTTACTCACGAGGTCCCGGCGAGCAGTACTTC. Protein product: CASSYSRGPGEQYF.

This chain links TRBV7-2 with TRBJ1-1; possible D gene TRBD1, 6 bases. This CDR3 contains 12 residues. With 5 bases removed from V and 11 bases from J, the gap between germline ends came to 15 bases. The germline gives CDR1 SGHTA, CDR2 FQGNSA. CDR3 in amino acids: CASSPRGGSAFF. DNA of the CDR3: TGTGCCAGCAGCCCCAGGGGCGGGAGTGCTTTCTTT.

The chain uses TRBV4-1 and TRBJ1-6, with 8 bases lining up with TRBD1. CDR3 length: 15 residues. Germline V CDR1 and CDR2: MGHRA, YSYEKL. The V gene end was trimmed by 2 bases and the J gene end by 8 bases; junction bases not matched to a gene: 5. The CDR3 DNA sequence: TGCGCCAGCAGCCAAATGGGGACAGGAGATTCACCCCTCCACTTT. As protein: CASSQMGTGDSPLHF.

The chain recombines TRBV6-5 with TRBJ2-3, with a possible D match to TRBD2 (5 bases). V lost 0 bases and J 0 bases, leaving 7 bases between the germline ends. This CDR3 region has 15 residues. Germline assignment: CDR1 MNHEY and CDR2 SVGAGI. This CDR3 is CASSYSRLSTDTQYF. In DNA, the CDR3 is TGTGCCAGCAGTTACTCCAGACTAAGCACAGATACGCAGTATTTT.

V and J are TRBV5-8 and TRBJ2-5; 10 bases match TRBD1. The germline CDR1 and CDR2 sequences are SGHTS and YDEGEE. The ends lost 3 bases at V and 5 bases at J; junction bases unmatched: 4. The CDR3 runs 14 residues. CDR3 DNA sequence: TGTGCCAGCAGCTCGACAGGGGGCAAGGAGACCCAGTACTTC. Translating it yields CASSSTGGKETQYF.

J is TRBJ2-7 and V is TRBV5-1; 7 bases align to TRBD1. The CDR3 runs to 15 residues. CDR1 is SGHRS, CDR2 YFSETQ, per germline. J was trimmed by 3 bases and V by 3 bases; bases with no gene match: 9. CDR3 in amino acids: CASSSSTGTGYEQYF. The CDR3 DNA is TGCGCCAGCAGCTCGTCGACAGGGACCGGCTACGAGCAGTACTTC.

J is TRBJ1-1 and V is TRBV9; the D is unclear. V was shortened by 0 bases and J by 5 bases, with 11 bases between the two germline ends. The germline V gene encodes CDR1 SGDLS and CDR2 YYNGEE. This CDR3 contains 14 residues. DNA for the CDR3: TGTGCCAGCAGCGTAGGGCCGGGGATTACTGAAGCTTTCTTT. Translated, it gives CASSVGPGITEAFF.

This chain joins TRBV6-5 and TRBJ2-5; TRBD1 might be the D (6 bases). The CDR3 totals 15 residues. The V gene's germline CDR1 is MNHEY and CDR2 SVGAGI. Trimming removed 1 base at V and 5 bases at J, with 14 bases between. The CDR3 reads CASSYFKGGSETQYF. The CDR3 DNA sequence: TGTGCCAGCAGTTACTTCAAAGGGGGTTCCGAGACCCAGTACTTC.

CDR3 sequence (DNA): TGTGCCAGCCGGGCAGGGTACAATCAGCCCCAGCATTTT. This gives the protein CASRAGYNQPQHF. The gene calls are TRBV6-5 and TRBJ1-5; a possible D gene is TRBD1 (5 bases). CDR3 length equals 13 residues. In germline, CDR1 is MNHEY, CDR2 SVGAGI. Trimming shortened V by 8 bases and J by 3 bases, and 11 bases separated the two germline ends.

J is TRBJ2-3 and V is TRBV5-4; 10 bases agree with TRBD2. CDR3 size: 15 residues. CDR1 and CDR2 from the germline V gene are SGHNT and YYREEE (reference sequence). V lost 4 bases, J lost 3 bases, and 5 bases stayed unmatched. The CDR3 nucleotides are TGTGCCAGCAGCCCCTGGACTAGCGGTACAGATACGCAGTATTTT. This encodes CASSPWTSGTDTQYF.

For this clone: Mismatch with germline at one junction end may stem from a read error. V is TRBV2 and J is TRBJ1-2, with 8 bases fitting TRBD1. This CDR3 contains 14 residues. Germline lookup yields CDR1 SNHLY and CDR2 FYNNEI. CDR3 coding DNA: TGTGCCAGCAGTAAAGCGGACAGGGCACGCGGCTACACCTTC. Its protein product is CASSKADRARGYTF.

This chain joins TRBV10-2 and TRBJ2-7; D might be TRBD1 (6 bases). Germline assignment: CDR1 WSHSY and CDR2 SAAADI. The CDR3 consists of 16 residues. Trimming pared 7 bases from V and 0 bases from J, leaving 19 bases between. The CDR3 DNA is TGCGCCAGCACCCCTTTAGACAGGCTTAGCTCCTACGAGCAGTACTTC. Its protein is CASTPLDRLSSYEQYF.

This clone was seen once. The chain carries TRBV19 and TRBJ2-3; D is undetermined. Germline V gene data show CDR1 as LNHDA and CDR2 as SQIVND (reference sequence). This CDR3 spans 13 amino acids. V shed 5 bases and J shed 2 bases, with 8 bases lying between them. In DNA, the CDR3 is TGTGCCAGTAGTTACTCTTCCACAGATACGCAGTATTTT. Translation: CASSYSSTDTQYF. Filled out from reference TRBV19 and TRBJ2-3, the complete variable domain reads DGGITQSPKYLFRKEGQNVTLSCEQNLNHDAMYWYRQDPGQGLRLIYYSQIVNDFQKGDIAEGYSVSREKKESFPLTVTSAQKNPTAFYLCASSYSSTDTQYFGPGTRLTVL.

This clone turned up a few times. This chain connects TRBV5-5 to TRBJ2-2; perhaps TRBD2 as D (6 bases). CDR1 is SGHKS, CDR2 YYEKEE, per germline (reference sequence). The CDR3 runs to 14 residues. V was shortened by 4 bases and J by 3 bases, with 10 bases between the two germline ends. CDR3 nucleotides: TGTGCCAGCAGCCGTTGGGGGGACACCGGGGAGCTGTTTTTT. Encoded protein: CASSRWGDTGELFF.

The CDR3 here is CASSRRVAGAYNEQFF. CDR3 coding DNA: TGCGCCAGCAGCCGTCGGGTAGCGGGGGCCTACAATGAGCAGTTCTTC. This sequence joins TRBV5-1 and TRBJ2-1; TRBD2 aligns across 9 bases. CDR1 SGHRS and CDR2 YFSETQ come from the germline V gene. Losses at the gene ends were 4 bases for V and 2 bases for J; bases not matched to a gene: 7. This CDR3 has 16 residues.

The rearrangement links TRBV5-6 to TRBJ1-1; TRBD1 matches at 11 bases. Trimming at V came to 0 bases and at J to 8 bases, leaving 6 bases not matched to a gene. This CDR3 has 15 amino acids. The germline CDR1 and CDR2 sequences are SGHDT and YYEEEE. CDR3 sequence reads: CASSLAGTGGSEAFF. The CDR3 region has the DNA TGTGCCAGCAGCTTGGCCGGGACAGGGGGTTCCGAAGCTTTCTTT.

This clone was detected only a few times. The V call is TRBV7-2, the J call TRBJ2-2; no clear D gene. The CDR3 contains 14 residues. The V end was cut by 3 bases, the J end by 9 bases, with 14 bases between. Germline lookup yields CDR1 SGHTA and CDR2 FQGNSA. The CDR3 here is CASSFPGEIRELFF. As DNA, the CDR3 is TGTGCCAGCAGCTTCCCTGGTGAGATCCGGGAGCTGTTTTTT.

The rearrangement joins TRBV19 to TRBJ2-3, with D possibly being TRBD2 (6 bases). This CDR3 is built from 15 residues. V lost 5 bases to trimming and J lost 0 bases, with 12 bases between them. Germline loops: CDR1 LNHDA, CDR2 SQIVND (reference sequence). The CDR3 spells CASSPLAPSTDTQYF. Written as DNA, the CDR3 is TGTGCCAGTAGTCCCCTAGCGCCCAGCACAGATACGCAGTATTTT.